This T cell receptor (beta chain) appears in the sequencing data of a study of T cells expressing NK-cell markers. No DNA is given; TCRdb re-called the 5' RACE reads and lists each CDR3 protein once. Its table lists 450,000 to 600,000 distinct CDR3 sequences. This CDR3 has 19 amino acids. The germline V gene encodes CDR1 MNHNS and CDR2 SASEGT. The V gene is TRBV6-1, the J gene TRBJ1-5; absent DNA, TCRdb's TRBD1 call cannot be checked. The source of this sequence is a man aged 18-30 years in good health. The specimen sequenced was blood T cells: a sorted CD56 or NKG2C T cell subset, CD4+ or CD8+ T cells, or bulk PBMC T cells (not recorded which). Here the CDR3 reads CASSRASIGTDRSNQPQHF.